This TCR beta chain stems from a study of shared clonotypes between healthy human individuals. Overall study results and limits: Non-shared clonotypes displayed generation probabilities falling below those of clonotypes present in all four donors.

Germline loops: CDR1 SGHTA, CDR2 FQGNSA. V was shortened by 5 bases and J by 0 bases, with 8 bases between the two germline ends. This CDR3 spans 13 amino acids. About this clone: The antigen is not known. The identical CDR3 is also encoded by other nucleotide sequences in the sample.

Using immunoSEQ multiplex PCR, the repertoire was profiled, and TCRdb retains in-frame clones only, with some absent. The sample shows around 1.6 million clones, around 98% of them seen only once. The sequenced material came from naive CD4+ T cells sorted from blood. Regarding subset: CD45RA+ positively selected. This receptor was obtained from a young man in good health. The gene calls are TRBV7-2 and TRBJ2-7; D is possibly TRBD1 (5 bases). CDR3 residues: CASSRTGSYEQYF. CDR3 sequence (DNA): TGTGCCAGCAGCCGTACAGGCTCCTACGAGCAGTACTTC.